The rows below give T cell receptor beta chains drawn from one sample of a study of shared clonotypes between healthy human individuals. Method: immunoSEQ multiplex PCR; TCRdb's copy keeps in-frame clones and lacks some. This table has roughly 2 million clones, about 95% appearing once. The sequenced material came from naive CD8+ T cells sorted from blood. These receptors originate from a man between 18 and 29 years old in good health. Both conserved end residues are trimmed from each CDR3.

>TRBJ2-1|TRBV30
AWSVGDEQF
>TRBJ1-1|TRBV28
ASSSHIRARGLTEAF
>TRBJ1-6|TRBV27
ASRTTLGLNSPLH
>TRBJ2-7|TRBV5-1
ASSSQGTSGIYEQY
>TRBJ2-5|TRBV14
ASSRAYGETQY
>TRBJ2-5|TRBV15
ATSRERTGKETQY
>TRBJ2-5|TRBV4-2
ASGSGQETQY
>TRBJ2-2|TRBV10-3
AISEGSLTGELF
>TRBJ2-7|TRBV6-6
ASSKLAGRANEQY
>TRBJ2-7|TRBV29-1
SVLTGAAYEQY
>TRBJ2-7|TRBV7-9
ASSLGELYEQY
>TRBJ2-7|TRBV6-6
ASSYWGQGGEQY
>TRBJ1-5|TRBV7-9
ASSLGGAGNQPQH
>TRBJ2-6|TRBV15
ATSRDRASSSGANVLT
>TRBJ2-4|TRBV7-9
ASSGTSVNIQY
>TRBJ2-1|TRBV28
ASSNLDREGDNEQF
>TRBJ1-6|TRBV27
ASSLSAPQGSSYNSPLH
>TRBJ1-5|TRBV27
ASSSGPGQGKQPQH
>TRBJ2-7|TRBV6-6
ASSYQGPDPFYEQY
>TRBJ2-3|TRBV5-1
ASSLVLLAGVGTDTQY
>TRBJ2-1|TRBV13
ASSSGLAGGHRDEQF
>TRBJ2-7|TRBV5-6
ASSYDRAYEQY
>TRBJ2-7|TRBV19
ASSLVGRAYEQY
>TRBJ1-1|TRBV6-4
ARPNFATEAF
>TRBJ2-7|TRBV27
ASSPPGRSYEQY
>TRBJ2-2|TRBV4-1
ASSFRVHTGELF
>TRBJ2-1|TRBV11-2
ASSFDRFYNEQF
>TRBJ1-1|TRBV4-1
ASSHTTLQGAYTEAF
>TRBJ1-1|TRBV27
ASSLSRSSTEAF
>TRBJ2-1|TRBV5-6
ASSRGSSWGLGVHEQF
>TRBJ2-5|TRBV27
ASSLNRLGETQY
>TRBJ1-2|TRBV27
ASSPAGTAFNPYGYT
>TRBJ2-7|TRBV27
ASSFGTSGRASYEQY
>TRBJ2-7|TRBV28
ASSYPMRGEQY
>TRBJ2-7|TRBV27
ASSPRTGRYEQY
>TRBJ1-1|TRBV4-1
ASSPRLNTEAF
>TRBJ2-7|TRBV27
ASSLELDRKQY
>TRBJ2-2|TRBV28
ASSPRQVTNTGELF
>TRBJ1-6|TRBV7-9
ASSLGSPLH
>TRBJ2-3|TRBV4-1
ASSQAPTSLVTDTQY
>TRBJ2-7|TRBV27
ASSLGRAYEQY
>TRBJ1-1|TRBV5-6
ASSFSGRLRGAEAF
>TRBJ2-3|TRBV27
ASSSVAVRGTDTQY
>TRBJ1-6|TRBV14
ASSQEQGTADSPLH
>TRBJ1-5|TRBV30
AWSEGSSQPQH
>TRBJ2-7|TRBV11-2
ASSLESQYEQY
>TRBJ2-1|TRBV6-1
ASSDPRDRGYNEQF
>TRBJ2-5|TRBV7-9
ASSLVRDMETQY
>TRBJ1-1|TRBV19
ASEGTAGGTEAF
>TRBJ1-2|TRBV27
ASSHGTDSYGYT
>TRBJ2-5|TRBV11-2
ASSLGTYETQY
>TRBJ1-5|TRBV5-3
ARSQDRGDQPQH
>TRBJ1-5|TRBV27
ASSLSGQNQPQH
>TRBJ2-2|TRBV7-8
ASSPRDRGSGELF
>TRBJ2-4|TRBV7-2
ASKGLPLNIQY
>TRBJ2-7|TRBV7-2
ASSFTDSYEQY